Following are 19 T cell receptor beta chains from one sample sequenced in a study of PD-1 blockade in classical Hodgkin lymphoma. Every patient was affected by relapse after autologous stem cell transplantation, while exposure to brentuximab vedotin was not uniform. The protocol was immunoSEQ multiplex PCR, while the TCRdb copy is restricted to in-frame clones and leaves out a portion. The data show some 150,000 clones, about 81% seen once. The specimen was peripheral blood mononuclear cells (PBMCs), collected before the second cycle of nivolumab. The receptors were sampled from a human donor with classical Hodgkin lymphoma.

In DNA, the CDR3 is TGTGCCAGCAGCTTACATGGAGGACAGGGGGGGTACGAGCAGTACTTC. Translated: CASSLHGGQGGYEQYF. This rearrangement joins TRBV11-2 to TRBJ2-7; 10 bases agree with TRBD1. Losses at the gene ends were 2 bases for V and 4 bases for J; bases not matched to a gene: 8. Germline V gene lookup returns CDR1 SGHAT and CDR2 FQNNGV. This CDR3 has 16 amino acids.

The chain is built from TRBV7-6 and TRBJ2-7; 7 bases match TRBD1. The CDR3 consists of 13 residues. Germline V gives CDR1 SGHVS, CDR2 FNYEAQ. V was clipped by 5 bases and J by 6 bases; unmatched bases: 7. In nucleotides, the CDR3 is TGTGCCAGCAGCCAGGACAGGTTGGGCGAGCAGTACTTC. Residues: CASSQDRLGEQYF.

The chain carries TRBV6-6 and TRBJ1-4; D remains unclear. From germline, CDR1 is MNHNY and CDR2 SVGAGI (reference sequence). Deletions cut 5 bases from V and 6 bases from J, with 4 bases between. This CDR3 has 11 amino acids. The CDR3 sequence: CASSGDEKLFF. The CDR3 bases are TGTGCCAGCAGTGGCGATGAAAAACTGTTTTTT.

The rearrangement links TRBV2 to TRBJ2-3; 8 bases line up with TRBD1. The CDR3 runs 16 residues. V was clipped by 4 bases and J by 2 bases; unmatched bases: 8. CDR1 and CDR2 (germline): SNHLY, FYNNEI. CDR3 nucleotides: TGTGCCAGCAGTGGTACTATCAGGGGGCTCACAGATACGCAGTATTTT. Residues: CASSGTIRGLTDTQYF.

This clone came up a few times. The CDR3 reads CASSLLQGEIGGYTF. Here the CDR3 DNA reads TGTGCCAGCAGCCTACTACAGGGTGAGATTGGTGGCTACACCTTC. The chain employs TRBV4-2 and TRBJ1-2; a weak D match, TRBD1 (6 bases). Germline V lookup: CDR1 LGHNA, CDR2 YNFKEQ. V gave up 4 bases and J gave up 7 bases, with 19 bases separating them. CDR3 length: 15 residues.

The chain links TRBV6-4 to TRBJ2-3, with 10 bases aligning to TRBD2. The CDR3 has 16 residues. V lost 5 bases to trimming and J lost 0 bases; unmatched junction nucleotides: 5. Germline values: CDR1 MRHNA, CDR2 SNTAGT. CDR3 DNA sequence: TGTGCCAGCAGTCAACTAGCGGGGATTAGCACAGATACGCAGTATTTT. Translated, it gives CASSQLAGISTDTQYF.

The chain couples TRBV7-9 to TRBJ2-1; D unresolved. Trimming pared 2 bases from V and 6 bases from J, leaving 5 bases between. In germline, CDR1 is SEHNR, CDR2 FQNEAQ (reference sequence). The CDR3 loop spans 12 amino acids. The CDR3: CASSLISNEQFF. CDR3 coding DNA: TGTGCCAGCAGCTTAATCTCCAATGAGCAGTTCTTC.

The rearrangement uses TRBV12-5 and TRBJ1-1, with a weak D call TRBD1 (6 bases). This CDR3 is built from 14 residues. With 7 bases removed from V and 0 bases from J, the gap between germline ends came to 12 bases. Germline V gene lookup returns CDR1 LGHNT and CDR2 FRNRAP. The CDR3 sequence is CASAYRVLNTEAFF. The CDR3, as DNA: TGTGCTAGTGCCTACAGGGTTTTGAACACTGAAGCTTTCTTT.

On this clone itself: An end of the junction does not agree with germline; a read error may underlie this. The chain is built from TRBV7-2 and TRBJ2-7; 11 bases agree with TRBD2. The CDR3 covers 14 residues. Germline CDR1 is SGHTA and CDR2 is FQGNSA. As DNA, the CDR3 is TGTGCCAGCAGCTTAGGTCTAGCGGGGGGCCCGCGGGACTTC. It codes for CASSLGLAGGPRDF.

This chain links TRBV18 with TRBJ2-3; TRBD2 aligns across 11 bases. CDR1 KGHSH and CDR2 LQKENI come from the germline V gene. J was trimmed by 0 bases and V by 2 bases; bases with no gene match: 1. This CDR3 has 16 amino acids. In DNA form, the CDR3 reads TGTGCCAGCTCACCAAGGACTAGCGGGAGCACAGATACGCAGTATTTT. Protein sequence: CASSPRTSGSTDTQYF.

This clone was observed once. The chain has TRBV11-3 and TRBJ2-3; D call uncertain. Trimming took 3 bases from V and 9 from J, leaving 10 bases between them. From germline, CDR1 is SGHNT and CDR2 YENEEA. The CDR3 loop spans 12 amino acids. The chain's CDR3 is CASSFGLGTQYF. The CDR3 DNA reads TGTGCCAGCAGCTTCGGATTGGGGACGCAGTATTTT.

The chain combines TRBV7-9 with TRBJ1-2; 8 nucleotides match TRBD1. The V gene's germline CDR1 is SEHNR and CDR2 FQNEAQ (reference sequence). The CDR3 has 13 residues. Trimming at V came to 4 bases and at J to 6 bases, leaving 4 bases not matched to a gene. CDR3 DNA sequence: TGTGCCAGCAGCTCTGGACAGGGAAATGGCTACACCTTC. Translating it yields CASSSGQGNGYTF.

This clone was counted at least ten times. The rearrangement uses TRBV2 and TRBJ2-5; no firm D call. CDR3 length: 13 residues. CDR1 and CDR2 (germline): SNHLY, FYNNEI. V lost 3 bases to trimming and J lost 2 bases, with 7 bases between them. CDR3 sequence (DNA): TGTGCCAGCAGTGACACAGTACAAGAGACCCAGTACTTC. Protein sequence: CASSDTVQETQYF.

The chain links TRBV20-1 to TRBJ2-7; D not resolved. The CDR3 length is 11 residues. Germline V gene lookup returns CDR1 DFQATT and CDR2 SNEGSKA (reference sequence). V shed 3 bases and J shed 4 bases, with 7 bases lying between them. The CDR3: CSARSDYEQYF. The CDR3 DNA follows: TGCAGTGCTAGGTCAGATTACGAGCAGTACTTC.

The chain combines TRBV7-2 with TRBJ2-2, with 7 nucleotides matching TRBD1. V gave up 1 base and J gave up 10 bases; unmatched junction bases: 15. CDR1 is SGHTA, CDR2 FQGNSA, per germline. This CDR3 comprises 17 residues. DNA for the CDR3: TGTGCCAGCAGCTTAGGCGGTAGAGGGACAGCGACAGCGGAGCTGTTTTTT. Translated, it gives CASSLGGRGTATAELFF.

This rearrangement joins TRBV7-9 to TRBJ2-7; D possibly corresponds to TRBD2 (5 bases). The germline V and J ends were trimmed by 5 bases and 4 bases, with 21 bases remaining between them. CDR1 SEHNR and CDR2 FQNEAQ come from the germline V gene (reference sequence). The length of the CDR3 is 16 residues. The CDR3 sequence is CASSPTTSLSRYEQYF. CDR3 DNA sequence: TGTGCCAGCAGCCCGACTACTTCCCTTTCCAGGTACGAGCAGTACTTC.

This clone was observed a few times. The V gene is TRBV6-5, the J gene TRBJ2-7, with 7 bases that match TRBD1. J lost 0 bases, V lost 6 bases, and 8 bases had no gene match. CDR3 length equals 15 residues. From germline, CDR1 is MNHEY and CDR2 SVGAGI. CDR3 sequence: CASRRLRDSSYEQYF. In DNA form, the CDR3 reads TGTGCCAGCAGAAGGCTAAGGGACAGCTCCTACGAGCAGTACTTC.

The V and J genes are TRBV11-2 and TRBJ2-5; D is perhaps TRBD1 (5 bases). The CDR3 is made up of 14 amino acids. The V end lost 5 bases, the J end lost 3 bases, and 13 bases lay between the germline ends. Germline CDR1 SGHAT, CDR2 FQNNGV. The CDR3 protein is CASSLQDFKETQYF. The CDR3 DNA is TGTGCCAGCAGCCTACAGGATTTCAAAGAGACCCAGTACTTC. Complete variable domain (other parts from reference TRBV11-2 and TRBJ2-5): EAGVAQSPRYKIIEKRQSVAFWCNPISGHATLYWYQQILGQGPKLLIQFQNNGVVDDSQLPKDRFSAERLKGVDSTLKIQPAKLEDSAVYLCASSLQDFKETQYFGPGTRLLVL.

CDR3 protein: CASTFTSGSTDTQYF. In nucleotides, the CDR3 is TGTGCCAGTACCTTCACTAGCGGGAGCACAGATACGCAGTATTTT. V gene TRBV19 combines with J gene TRBJ2-3; 9 nucleotides align to TRBD2. This CDR3 comprises 15 residues. CDR1 is LNHDA and CDR2 is SQIVND in the germline V gene (reference sequence). V shed 7 bases, J shed 0 bases, and the junction held 5 bases outside the gene matches.